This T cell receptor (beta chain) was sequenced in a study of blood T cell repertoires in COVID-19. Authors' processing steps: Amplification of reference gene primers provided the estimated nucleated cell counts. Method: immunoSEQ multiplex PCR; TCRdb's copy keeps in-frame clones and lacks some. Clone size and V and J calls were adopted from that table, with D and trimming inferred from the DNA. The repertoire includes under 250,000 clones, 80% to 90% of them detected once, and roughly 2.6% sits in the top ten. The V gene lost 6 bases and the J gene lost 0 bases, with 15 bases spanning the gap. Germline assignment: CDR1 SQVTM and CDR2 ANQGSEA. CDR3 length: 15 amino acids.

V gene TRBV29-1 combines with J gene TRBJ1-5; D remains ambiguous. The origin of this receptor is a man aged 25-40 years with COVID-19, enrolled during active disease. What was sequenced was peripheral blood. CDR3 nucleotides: TGCAGCGTGCGGCTCGCAGCAGATAGCAATCAGCCCCAGCATTTT. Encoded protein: CSVRLAADSNQPQHF.